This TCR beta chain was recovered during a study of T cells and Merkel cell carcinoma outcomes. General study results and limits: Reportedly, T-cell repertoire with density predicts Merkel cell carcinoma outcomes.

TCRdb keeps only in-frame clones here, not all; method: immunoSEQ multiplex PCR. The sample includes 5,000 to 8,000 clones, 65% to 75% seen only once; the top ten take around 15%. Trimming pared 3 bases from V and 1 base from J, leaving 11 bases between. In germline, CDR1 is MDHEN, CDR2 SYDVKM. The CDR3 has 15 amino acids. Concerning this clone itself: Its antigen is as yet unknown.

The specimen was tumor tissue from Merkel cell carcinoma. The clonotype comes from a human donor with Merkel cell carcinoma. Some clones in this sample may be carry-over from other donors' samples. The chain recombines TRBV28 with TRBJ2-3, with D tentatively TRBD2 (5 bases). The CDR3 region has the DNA TGTGCCAGCAGTTTTGGGGTTAGCGGCACAGATACGCAGTATTTT. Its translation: CASSFGVSGTDTQYF. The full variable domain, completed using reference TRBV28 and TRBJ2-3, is DVKVTQSSRYLVKRTGEKVFLECVQDMDHENMFWYRQDPGLGLRLIYFSYDVKMKEKGDIPEGYSVSREKKERFSLILESASTNQTSMYLCASSFGVSGTDTQYFGPGTRLTVL.